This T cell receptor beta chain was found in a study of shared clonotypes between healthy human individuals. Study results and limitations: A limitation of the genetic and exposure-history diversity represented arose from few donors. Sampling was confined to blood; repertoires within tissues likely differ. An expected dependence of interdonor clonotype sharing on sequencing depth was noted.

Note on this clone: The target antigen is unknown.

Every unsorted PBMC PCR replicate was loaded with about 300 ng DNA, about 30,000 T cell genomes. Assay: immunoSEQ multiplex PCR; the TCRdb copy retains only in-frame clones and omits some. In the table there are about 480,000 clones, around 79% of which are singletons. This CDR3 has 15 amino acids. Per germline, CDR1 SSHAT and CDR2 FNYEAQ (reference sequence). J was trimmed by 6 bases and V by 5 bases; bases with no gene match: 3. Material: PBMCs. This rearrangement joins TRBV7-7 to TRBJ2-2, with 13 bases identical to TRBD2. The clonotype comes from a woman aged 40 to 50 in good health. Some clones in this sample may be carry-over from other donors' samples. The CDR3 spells CASSPGLAGAGELFF. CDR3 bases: TGTGCCAGCAGCCCAGGACTAGCGGGAGCCGGGGAGCTGTTTTTT.